This T cell receptor beta chain was sequenced during a study of PD-L1 blockade in urothelial cancer. Study context: Patients with male sex and bladder-origin urothelial cancer accounted for most of the roughly 30 enrolled. Blood analysis occurred 3 weeks (second dose) and 6 weeks after treatment start.

Produced via immunoSEQ multiplex PCR; TCRdb's table is partial and in-frame only. The repertoire holds 33,000 or so clones, roughly 82% seen once, with almost 7% in the top ten. The V gene lost 3 bases and the J gene lost 4 bases, with 6 bases spanning the gap. The CDR3 is made up of 13 amino acids. Germline loops: CDR1 LNHNV, CDR2 YYDKDF (reference sequence). The time point here: pretreatment peripheral blood. The source was PBMCs, collected around atezolizumab (anti-PD-L1) treatment. The chain links TRBV15 to TRBJ2-2, with no clear D. The TCR sequence derives from a man aged 60-69 years with urothelial cancer. The CDR3 DNA is TGTGCCACCAGCAGCGACACCACCGGGGAGCTGTTTTTT. It codes for CATSSDTTGELFF.